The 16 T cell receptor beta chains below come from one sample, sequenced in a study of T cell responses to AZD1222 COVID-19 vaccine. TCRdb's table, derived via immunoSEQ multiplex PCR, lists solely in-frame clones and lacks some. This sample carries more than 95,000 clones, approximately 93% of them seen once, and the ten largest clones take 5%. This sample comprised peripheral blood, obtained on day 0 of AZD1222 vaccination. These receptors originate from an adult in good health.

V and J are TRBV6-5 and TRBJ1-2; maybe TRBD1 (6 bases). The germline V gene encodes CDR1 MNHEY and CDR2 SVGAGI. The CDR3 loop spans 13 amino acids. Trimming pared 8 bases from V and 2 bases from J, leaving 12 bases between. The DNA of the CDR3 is TGTGCCAGCCGCGTTACAGGGAACTATGGCTACACCTTC. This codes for CASRVTGNYGYTF.

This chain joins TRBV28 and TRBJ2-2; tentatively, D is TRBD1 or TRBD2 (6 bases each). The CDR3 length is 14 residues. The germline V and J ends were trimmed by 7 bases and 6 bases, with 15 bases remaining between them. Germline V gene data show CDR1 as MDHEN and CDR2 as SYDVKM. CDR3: CASIGGGGSGELFF. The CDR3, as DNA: TGTGCCAGCATCGGAGGGGGAGGATCCGGGGAGCTGTTTTTT.

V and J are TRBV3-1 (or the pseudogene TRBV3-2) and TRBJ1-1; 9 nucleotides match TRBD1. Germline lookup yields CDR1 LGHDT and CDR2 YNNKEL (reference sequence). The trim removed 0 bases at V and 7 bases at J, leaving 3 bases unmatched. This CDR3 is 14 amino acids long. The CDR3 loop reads CASSQDPGQGEAFF. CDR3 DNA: TGTGCCAGCAGCCAAGATCCGGGACAGGGTGAAGCTTTCTTT.

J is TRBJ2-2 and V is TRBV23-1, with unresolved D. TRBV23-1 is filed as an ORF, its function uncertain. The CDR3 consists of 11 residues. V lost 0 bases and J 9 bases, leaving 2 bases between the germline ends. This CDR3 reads CASSQSRELFF. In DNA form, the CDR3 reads TGCGCCAGCAGTCAATCTCGGGAGCTGTTTTTT.

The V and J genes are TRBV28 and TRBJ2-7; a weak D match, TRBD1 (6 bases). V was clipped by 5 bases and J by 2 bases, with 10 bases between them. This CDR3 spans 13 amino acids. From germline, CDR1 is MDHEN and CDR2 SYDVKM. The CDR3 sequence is CASSGTSTYEQYF. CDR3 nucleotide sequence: TGTGCCAGCAGTGGGACATCGACCTACGAGCAGTACTTC.

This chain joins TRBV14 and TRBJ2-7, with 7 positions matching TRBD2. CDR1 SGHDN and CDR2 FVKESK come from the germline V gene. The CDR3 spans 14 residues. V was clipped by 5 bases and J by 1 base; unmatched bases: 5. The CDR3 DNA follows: TGTGCCAGCAGCTGGGGAGGGCCGTCCTACGAGCAGTACTTC. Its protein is CASSWGGPSYEQYF.

CDR3 in DNA: TGCGCCAGCAGTCAATCTGGGCGACGGGTGAACACTGAAGCTTTCTTT. Translation gives CASSQSGRRVNTEAFF. The chain recombines TRBV23-1 with TRBJ1-1, with unresolved D. TRBV23-1 is an ORF, with its function uncertain. The CDR3 is 16 residues long. The V and J ends lost 0 bases and 0 bases respectively, with 11 bases between them.

The CDR3 region has the DNA TGTGCCAGCAGCGAATGGGCGATAGTGAGAACCGGGGAGCTGTTTTTT. Protein: CASSEWAIVRTGELFF. This rearrangement joins TRBV9 to TRBJ2-2; D gene unclear. The CDR3 has 16 residues. Germline V lookup: CDR1 SGDLS, CDR2 YYNGEE. With 3 bases removed from V and 5 bases from J, the gap between germline ends came to 17 bases. The full variable domain, completed using reference TRBV9 and TRBJ2-2, is DSGVTQTPKHLITATGQRVTLRCSPRSGDLSVYWYQQSLDQGLQFLIQYYNGEERAKGNILERFSAQQFPDLHSELNLSSLELGDSALYFCASSEWAIVRTGELFFGEGSRLTVL.

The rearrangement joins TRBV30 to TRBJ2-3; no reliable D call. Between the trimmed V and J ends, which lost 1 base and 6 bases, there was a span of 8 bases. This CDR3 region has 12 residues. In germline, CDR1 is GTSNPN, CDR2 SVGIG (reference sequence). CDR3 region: CAWSGAGDTQYF. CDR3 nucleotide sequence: TGTGCCTGGAGTGGAGCTGGGGATACGCAGTATTTT.

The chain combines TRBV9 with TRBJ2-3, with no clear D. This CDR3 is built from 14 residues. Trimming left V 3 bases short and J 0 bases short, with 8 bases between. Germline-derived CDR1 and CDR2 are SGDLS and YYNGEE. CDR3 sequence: CASSAGFSTDTQYF. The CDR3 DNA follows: TGTGCCAGCAGCGCCGGGTTCAGCACAGATACGCAGTATTTT.

CDR3 amino acids: CASSQGTGISYGYTF. In nucleotides, the CDR3 is TGTGCCAGCAGCCAAGGGACAGGGATCTCCTATGGCTACACCTTC. The J gene is TRBJ1-2, the V gene TRBV14; 8 bases map to TRBD1. This CDR3 is 15 amino acids long. The germline gives CDR1 SGHDN, CDR2 FVKESK. J gave up 4 bases and V 1 base, and 5 bases lay outside the gene matches.

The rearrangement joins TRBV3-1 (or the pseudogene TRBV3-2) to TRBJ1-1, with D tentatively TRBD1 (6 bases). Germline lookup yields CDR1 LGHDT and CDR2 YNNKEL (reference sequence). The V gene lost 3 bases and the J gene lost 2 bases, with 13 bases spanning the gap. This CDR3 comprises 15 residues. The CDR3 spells CASSHRVGGNTEAFF. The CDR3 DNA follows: TGTGCCAGCAGCCACAGGGTAGGGGGAAACACTGAAGCTTTCTTT.

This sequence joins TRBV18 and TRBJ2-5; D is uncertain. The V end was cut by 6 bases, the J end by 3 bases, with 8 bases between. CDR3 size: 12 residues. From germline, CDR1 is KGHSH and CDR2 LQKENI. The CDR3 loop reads CASSLGKETQYF. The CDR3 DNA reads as TGTGCCAGCTCTCTAGGGAAAGAGACCCAGTACTTC.

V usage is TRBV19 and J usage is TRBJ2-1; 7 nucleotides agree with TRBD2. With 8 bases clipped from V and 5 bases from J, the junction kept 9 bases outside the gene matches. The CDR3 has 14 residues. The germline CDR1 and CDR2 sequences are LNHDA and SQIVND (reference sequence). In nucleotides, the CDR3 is TGTGCCAGTTGGAGCGGGATGACGGACAATGAGCAGTTCTTC. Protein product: CASWSGMTDNEQFF. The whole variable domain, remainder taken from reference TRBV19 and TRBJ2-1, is DGGITQSPKYLFRKEGQNVTLSCEQNLNHDAMYWYRQDPGQGLRLIYYSQIVNDFQKGDIAEGYSVSREKKESFPLTVTSAQKNPTAFYLCASWSGMTDNEQFFGPGTRLTVL.

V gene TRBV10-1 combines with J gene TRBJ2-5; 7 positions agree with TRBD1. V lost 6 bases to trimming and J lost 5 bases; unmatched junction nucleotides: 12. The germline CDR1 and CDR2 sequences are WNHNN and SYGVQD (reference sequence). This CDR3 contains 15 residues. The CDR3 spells CASSDQQGNGETQYF. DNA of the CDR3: TGCGCCAGCAGCGACCAACAGGGGAATGGGGAGACCCAGTACTTC.

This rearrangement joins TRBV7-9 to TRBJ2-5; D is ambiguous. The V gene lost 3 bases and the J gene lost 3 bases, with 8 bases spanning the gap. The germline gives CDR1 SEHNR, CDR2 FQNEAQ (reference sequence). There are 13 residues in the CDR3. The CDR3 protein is CASSFHSEETQYF. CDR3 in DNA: TGTGCCAGCAGCTTTCACAGTGAAGAGACCCAGTACTTC.